Listed below are T cell receptor beta chains from one sample, sequenced in a study of T cell responses to AZD1222 COVID-19 vaccine. Using immunoSEQ multiplex PCR, the repertoire was profiled, and TCRdb retains in-frame clones only, with some absent. The table has about 81,000 clones, more than 70% seen once; the top ten hold roughly 6%. The source material was peripheral blood, sampled 28 days after the second AZD1222 dose. These receptors all come from an adult who received the AZD1222 COVID-19 vaccine. The CDR3 runs from the conserved cysteine through the conserved F or W. D genes are given only for firm matches. Size values are once, few and many counts, or a class for expanded clones, and some rows have none.

>TRBJ2-1|.|TRBD1|TRBV19
CASSLDRATMNEQFF
TGTGCCAGTAGCCTCGACAGGGCGACAATGAATGAGCAGTTCTTC
>TRBJ2-7|.|.|TRBV5-1
CASSSQYEQYF
TGCGCCAGCAGCTCACAATACGAGCAGTACTTC
>TRBJ1-6|.|TRBD1|TRBV5-1
CASSSPDRGYNSPLHF
TGCGCCAGCAGCTCCCCGGACAGGGGTTATAATTCACCCCTCCACTTT
>TRBJ2-5|once|.|TRBV14
CASSQVSTRETQYF
TGTGCCAGCAGCCAAGTCTCAACCCGGGAGACCCAGTACTTC
>TRBJ2-7|once|.|TRBV9
CASSPSREYF
TGTGCCAGCAGCCCCTCCCGGGAGTACTTC
>TRBJ1-2|.|.|TRBV19
CASSMGQNYGYTF
TGTGCCAGTAGTATGGGCCAGAACTATGGCTACACCTTC
>TRBJ2-2|.|TRBD2|TRBV28
CASSSREGHLPGELFF
TGTGCCAGCAGTTCGCGGGAGGGCCATTTGCCCGGGGAGCTGTTTTTT
>TRBJ2-1|.|TRBD2|TRBV10-3
CAIRAGDSYNEQFF
TGTGCCATCAGAGCGGGGGACTCCTACAATGAGCAGTTCTTC
>TRBJ1-3|.|.|TRBV19
CASSKGHPSGNTIYF
TGTGCCAGTAGTAAAGGACACCCTTCTGGAAACACCATATATTTT
>TRBJ1-6|.|.|TRBV5-4
CASSPWSGNSPLHF
TGTGCCAGCAGCCCTTGGTCGGGGAATTCACCCCTCCACTTT
>TRBJ1-1|.|.|TRBV28
CASSLGAVETF
TGTGCCAGCAGTCTGGGGGCGGTCGAGACTTTT
>TRBJ2-7|.|TRBD2|TRBV28
CASNSGSNEQYF
TGTGCCAGCAACAGCGGGAGTAACGAGCAGTACTTC
>TRBJ1-1|.|TRBD1|TRBV6-1
CASSEYRGTAEAFF
TGTGCCAGCAGTGAGTACAGGGGAACAGCTGAAGCTTTCTTT
>TRBJ1-1|.|.|TRBV13
CASRDGENTEAFF
TGTGCCAGCCGCGACGGAGAAAACACTGAAGCTTTCTTT
>TRBJ1-5|.|TRBD1|TRBV7-2
CASSLVGTGGGNQPQHF
TGTGCCAGCAGCTTAGTCGGGACAGGGGGCGGCAATCAGCCCCAGCATTTT
>TRBJ2-3|.|.|TRBV12-3/TRBV12-4
CASRPGGDTQYF
TGTGCCAGCAGGCCTGGGGGAGATACGCAGTATTTT
>TRBJ2-7|.|TRBD2|TRBV3-1/TRBV3-2
CASSQGLAGGQSSYEQYF
TGTGCCAGCAGCCAAGGACTAGCGGGGGGCCAGAGCTCCTACGAGCAGTACTTC
>TRBJ2-7|once|.|TRBV12-3/TRBV12-4
CASRDSYEQYF
TGTGCCAGCAGGGATTCCTACGAGCAGTACTTC
>TRBJ1-4|.|TRBD1|TRBV6-4
CASSTGGPEKLFF
TGTGCCAGCAGTACAGGGGGCCCGGAAAAACTGTTTTTT
>TRBJ1-2|.|TRBD1|TRBV30
CALGQGWSRNYGYTF
TGTGCCTTGGGACAGGGGTGGTCTAGGAACTATGGCTACACCTTC